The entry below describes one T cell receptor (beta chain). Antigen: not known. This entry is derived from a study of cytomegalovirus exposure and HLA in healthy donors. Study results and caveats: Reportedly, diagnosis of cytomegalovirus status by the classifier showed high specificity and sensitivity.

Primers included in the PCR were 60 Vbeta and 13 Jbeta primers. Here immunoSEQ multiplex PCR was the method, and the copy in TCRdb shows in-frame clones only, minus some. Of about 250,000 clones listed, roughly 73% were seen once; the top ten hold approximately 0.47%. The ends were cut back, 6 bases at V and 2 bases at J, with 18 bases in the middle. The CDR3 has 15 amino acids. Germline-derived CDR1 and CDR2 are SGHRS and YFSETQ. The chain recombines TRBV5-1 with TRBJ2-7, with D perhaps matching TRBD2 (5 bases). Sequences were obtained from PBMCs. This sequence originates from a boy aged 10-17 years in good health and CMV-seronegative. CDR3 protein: CASTVGLRNTYEQYF. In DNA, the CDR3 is TGCGCCAGCACCGTCGGACTCAGGAACACCTACGAGCAGTACTTC.